The 21 T cell receptor beta chains in this list originate from one sample, sequenced in a study of T-cell memory formation after mild COVID-19. MiXCR, applied by TCRdb to the 5' RACE reads, yields one record per CDR3 protein. The data contain a few hundred thousand distinct CDR3 sequences, more than 20% of them singletons. Sequenced input: PBMCs or a T cell subset sorted from them (not recorded which). These receptors were collected from an adult woman who had mild COVID-19 (a few samples of this study predate the infection). Cell type and time point are not known.

This clonotype was found a few times. The chain recombines TRBV11-2 with TRBJ2-7; 7 positions agree with TRBD1. Per the germline V gene, CDR1 is SGHAT and CDR2 is FQNNGV. This CDR3 comprises 11 residues. V lost 10 bases and J lost 6; bases outside the gene matches: 6. Here the CDR3 reads CAIETGVEQYF. The CDR3 nucleotides read TGTGCCATCGAAACAGGGGTCGAGCAGTACTTC. The complete variable domain, with remaining parts taken from reference TRBV11-2 and TRBJ2-7, reads EAGVAQSPRYKIIEKRQSVAFWCNPISGHATLYWYQQILGQGPKLLIQFQNNGVVDDSQLPKDRFSAERLKGVDSTLKIQPAKLEDSAVYLCAIETGVEQYFGPGTRLTVT.

This clonotype was counted at least ten times. The V gene is TRBV4-2, the J gene TRBJ2-6; either TRBD1 or TRBD2 may supply D (5 bases each). CDR1 and CDR2 (germline): LGHNA, YNFKEQ. V lost 3 bases, J lost 0 bases, and 9 bases lay in between. There are 16 residues in the CDR3. The CDR3 reads CASSHWDGSGANVLTF. CDR3 bases: TGTGCCAGCAGCCACTGGGACGGCTCTGGGGCCAACGTCCTGACTTTC.

The rearrangement links TRBV12-3 or TRBV12-4 to TRBJ1-6, with TRBD1 as a possible D gene (5 bases). Between the trimmed V and J ends, which lost 6 bases and 10 bases, there was a span of 19 bases. The CDR3 consists of 15 residues. Here the CDR3 reads CASRAVGGRESPLHF. As DNA, the CDR3 is TGTGCCAGCAGAGCGGTTGGGGGAAGGGAATCACCCCTCCACTTT.

This rearrangement joins TRBV30 to TRBJ2-1; D is uncertain. The ends were cut back, 2 bases at V and 9 bases at J, with 8 bases in the middle. Germline V gives CDR1 GTSNPN, CDR2 SVGIG (reference sequence). The CDR3 loop spans 11 amino acids. CDR3 nucleotides: TGTGCCTGGAGTCCGCTTCTTGAGCAGTTCTTC. It translates to CAWSPLLEQFF.

This clonotype was observed a handful of times. This rearrangement joins TRBV15 to TRBJ1-4; D is unresolved. The V end lost 2 bases, the J end lost 7 bases, and 14 bases lay between the germline ends. The CDR3 runs 15 residues. CDR1 is LNHNV, CDR2 YYDKDF, per germline (reference sequence). The CDR3 protein is CATSRKPRTSEKLFF. The CDR3 DNA follows: TGTGCCACCAGCAGAAAACCGCGGACGAGTGAAAAACTGTTTTTT.

V and J are TRBV25-1 and TRBJ2-4; TRBD1 or TRBD2 may be the D gene (6 bases each). In germline, CDR1 is MGHDK, CDR2 SYGVNS. Trimming pared 5 bases from V and 5 bases from J, leaving 13 bases between. The CDR3 spans 14 residues. The CDR3 here is CASSPGAEENIQYF. CDR3 sequence (DNA): TGTGCCAGCAGTCCGGGGGCGGAGGAAAACATTCAGTACTTC.

This clonotype has more than one count but fewer than ten. The chain uses TRBV9 and TRBJ2-1; the D gene is possibly TRBD2 (6 bases). Trimming left V 0 bases short and J 5 bases short, with 12 bases between. This CDR3 region has 15 residues. Germline V CDR1 and CDR2: SGDLS, YYNGEE. Here the CDR3 reads CASSVGLARHNEQFF. In DNA form, the CDR3 reads TGTGCCAGCAGCGTAGGGCTAGCGAGACACAATGAGCAGTTCTTC.

This clonotype has just a few counts. V and J are TRBV27 and TRBJ2-1; unclear D gene. V was cut by 7 bases and J by 12 bases, with 13 bases left in between. The CDR3 spans 11 residues. The V gene's germline CDR1 is MNHEY and CDR2 SMNVEV (reference sequence). The CDR3 protein is CASKWTGRQFF. The CDR3 region has the DNA TGTGCCAGCAAGTGGACGGGTCGGCAGTTCTTC.

This clonotype has ten or more counts. This sequence joins TRBV7-9 and TRBJ2-1; TRBD2 matches at 8 bases. The CDR3 runs to 15 residues. Trimming took 7 bases from V and 12 from J; bases not matched to a gene: 17. The V gene's germline CDR1 is SEHNR and CDR2 FQNEAQ (reference sequence). This CDR3 reads CASTQTGGPVDGQFF. CDR3 nucleotides: TGTGCCAGCACCCAGACGGGAGGGCCTGTCGATGGGCAGTTCTTC.

The chain carries TRBV7-2 and TRBJ1-5; the D gene is possibly TRBD1 (6 bases). Germline CDR1 reads SGHTA; CDR2 reads FQGNSA. The CDR3 loop spans 14 amino acids. The V end lost 1 base, the J end lost 5 bases, and 9 bases lay between the germline ends. CDR3 protein: CASSLVRGDQPQHF. In DNA form, the CDR3 reads TGTGCCAGCAGCTTAGTCAGGGGAGATCAGCCCCAGCATTTT.

V is TRBV7-2 and J is TRBJ1-4; no reliable D call. Trimming took 4 bases from V and 2 from J, leaving 8 bases between them. The CDR3 covers 14 residues. Germline V gene lookup returns CDR1 SGHTA and CDR2 FQGNSA. The CDR3 region is CASSSGSTNEKLFF. The CDR3 DNA reads TGTGCCAGCAGCTCGGGGAGTACTAATGAAAAACTGTTTTTT.

The table lists this clonotype with a few counts. V is TRBV6-5 and J is TRBJ1-1; tentative D call: TRBD1 (5 bases). The CDR3 totals 16 residues. Trimming cost V 2 bases and J 4 bases, with 17 bases left between them. Germline V gives CDR1 MNHEY, CDR2 SVGAGI. The CDR3 coding sequence is TGTGCCAGCAGTTACGGACACCTCTCCGCCGTCACTGAAGCTTTCTTT. It is translated as CASSYGHLSAVTEAFF.

This rearrangement joins TRBV7-9 to TRBJ1-2; D remains unclear. The germline V gene has CDR1 SEHNR and CDR2 FQNEAQ (reference sequence). The CDR3 sequence is 12 residues long. Trimming cost V 1 base and J 4 bases, with 4 bases left between them. For the CDR3, the DNA is TGTGCCAGCAGCTTAGAGGCCTATGGCTACACCTTC. Protein: CASSLEAYGYTF.

The V and J genes are TRBV29-1 and TRBJ1-6, with 8 positions matching TRBD1. This CDR3 is built from 15 residues. Unmatched junction bases numbered 4, after V lost 6 bases and J lost 0 bases. Germline CDR1 is SQVTM and CDR2 is ANQGSEA. The CDR3 DNA sequence: TGCAGCGTCAAGGACAGGGACTCCTATAATTCACCCCTCCACTTT. It codes for CSVKDRDSYNSPLHF.

This clonotype showed up just a few times. This chain joins TRBV7-6 and TRBJ2-7, with TRBD1 identical over 8 bases. The CDR3 spans 15 residues. The V segment lost 2 bases and the J segment 3 bases; nucleotides outside the gene matches: 6. Per germline, CDR1 SGHVS and CDR2 FNYEAQ. In nucleotides, the CDR3 is TGTGCCAGCAGCTTACTGACAGGGGAGGACTACGAGCAGTACTTC. Its protein is CASSLLTGEDYEQYF. Full variable domain (missing parts from reference TRBV7-6 and TRBJ2-7): GAGVSQSPRYKVTKRGQDVALRCDPISGHVSLYWYRQALGQGPEFLTYFNYEAQQDKSGLPNDRFSAERPEGSISTLTIQRTEQRDSAMYRCASSLLTGEDYEQYFGPGTRLTVT.

The chain combines TRBV7-2 with TRBJ2-7; possibly TRBD2 for D (7 bases). The CDR3 consists of 15 residues. V gave up 2 bases and J gave up 2 bases, with 13 bases separating them. Germline V gives CDR1 SGHTA, CDR2 FQGNSA. The CDR3 sequence is CASSLSAGAAYEQYF. For the CDR3, the DNA is TGTGCCAGCAGCTTATCGGCGGGGGCAGCCTACGAGCAGTACTTC.

CDR3 protein: CASSQDKRLVLNEQYF. CDR3 DNA: TGCGCCAGCAGCCAAGATAAGAGACTAGTATTGAACGAGCAGTACTTC. The V and J genes are TRBV4-3 and TRBJ2-7; weak D call: TRBD2 (6 bases). The germline V gene has CDR1 LGHNA and CDR2 YSLEER. V was clipped by 0 bases and J by 5 bases, with 17 bases between them. The CDR3 covers 16 residues.

This chain links TRBV5-1 with TRBJ2-3; D might be TRBD2 (6 bases). This CDR3 has 17 residues. The V end was cut by 4 bases, the J end by 0 bases, with 18 bases between. From germline, CDR1 is SGHRS and CDR2 YFSETQ. The CDR3 DNA sequence: TGCGCCAGCAGCGGCCGGGACGGGAGAGAAAGCACAGATACGCAGTATTTT. Translated, it gives CASSGRDGRESTDTQYF.

The V gene is TRBV12-3 or TRBV12-4, the J gene TRBJ1-1; D gene uncertain. This CDR3 is built from 14 residues. V was cut by 4 bases and J by 4 bases, with 13 bases left in between. CDR3 DNA sequence: TGTGCCAGCAGTTCTCTCGAGGCCAGCACTGAAGCTTTCTTT. Protein: CASSSLEASTEAFF.

In its sample, this clonotype was seen a few times. The chain combines TRBV7-9 with TRBJ2-3; D is unclear. V lost 4 bases and J 9 bases, leaving 8 bases between the germline ends. Germline V gives CDR1 SEHNR, CDR2 FQNEAQ (reference sequence). The length of the CDR3 is 11 residues. The CDR3: CASSSSRTQYF. CDR3 bases: TGTGCCAGCAGCTCCTCGCGGACGCAGTATTTT.

The chain couples TRBV4-1 to TRBJ2-3; possible D gene TRBD1, 6 bases. V was trimmed by 1 base and J by 0 bases, leaving 11 bases between them. CDR3 size: 16 residues. Germline lookup yields CDR1 MGHRA and CDR2 YSYEKL. The CDR3 DNA is TGCGCCAGCAGCCAAGTGGGGGCCCCTAGCACAGATACGCAGTATTTT. Translating it yields CASSQVGAPSTDTQYF.